Sequencing of this T cell receptor (beta chain) was carried out in a study of shared clonotypes between healthy human individuals. V shed 3 bases and J 3 bases; nucleotides not matched to a gene: 7. The CDR3 runs to 15 residues. CDR1 and CDR2 (germline): SGDLS, YYNGEE. The donors were all Caucasian adults (living in Nashville, Tennessee). This clone was observed once. Samples underwent the assay at deep level. Assay: immunoSEQ multiplex PCR; the TCRdb copy retains only in-frame clones and omits some. This table holds 85,000 to 100,000 clones, around 68% found once. V is TRBV9 and J is TRBJ2-3, with 7 bases aligning to TRBD2. This clonotype was sampled from a man aged 25 to 45 in good health. The sequencing input was memory CD8+ T cells sorted from blood. Subset described: CD45RO+ cells pooled with CCR7-negative TemRA cells. The CDR3 nucleotides are TGTGCCAGCAGCGAGCGGGAAGGTTGGACAGATACGCAGTATTTT. This codes for CASSEREGWTDTQYF.